A selection of T cell receptor beta chains follows, all from one sample in a study of T cell repertoires in cytomegalovirus infection. No antigen has been assigned to these receptors. MiXCR, run by TCRdb on the reads, gives a single entry per CDR3 protein. The top ten clones hold over 45% of a sample with about 220,000 distinct CDR3 sequences, approximately 40% of them seen once. Specimen: CD8+ T cells from cultured PBMCs, collected from culture after CMV antigen stimulation. The source of these receptors is a human donor in good health (CMV status not recorded). Some clones in this sample may be carry-over from other donors' samples. Each CDR3 is given with its conserved first and last residue. A D gene is named only where the DNA matches it firmly. Rows give clone size only sometimes, using once, few, many, or a class for an expanded clone.

clone_size	j_call	d_call	v_call	cdr3_aa	cdr3_nt
few	TRBJ2-1	.	TRBV7-3	CASSLGGDPYNEQFF	TGTGCCAGCAGCTTAGGAGGGGACCCTTACAATGAGCAGTTCTTC
.	TRBJ2-2	.	TRBV28	CASSFIQVAAGELFF	TGTGCCAGCAGTTTCATTCAGGTCGCCGCCGGGGAGCTGTTTTTT
.	TRBJ2-7	.	TRBV12-3/TRBV12-4	CASTSSSRESSYEQYF	TGTGCCAGCACCTCATCTTCACGGGAAAGCTCCTACGAGCAGTACTTC
.	TRBJ2-3	.	TRBV5-6	CASSLGPVWADTQYF	TGTGCCAGCAGCTTGGGTCCAGTCTGGGCAGATACGCAGTATTTT
.	TRBJ2-4	.	TRBV5-4	CASSFDRDKNIQYF	TGTGCCAGCAGCTTCGACCGGGATAAAAACATTCAGTACTTC
.	TRBJ1-6	TRBD1	TRBV10-3	CAISELDRGGKNSPLHF	TGTGCCATCAGTGAACTCGACAGGGGCGGGAAGAATTCACCCCTCCACTTT
.	TRBJ2-3	.	TRBV27	CASSRQTTDTQYF	TGTGCCAGCAGCAGACAGACCACAGATACGCAGTATTTT
.	TRBJ2-5	TRBD2	TRBV25-1	CASSEVAGEETQYF	TGTGCCAGCAGTGAGGTAGCGGGAGAGGAGACCCAGTACTTC
.	TRBJ1-4	.	TRBV4-1	CASSQDWFDGEKLFF	TGCGCCAGCAGCCAAGATTGGTTTGATGGTGAAAAACTGTTTTTT
many	TRBJ2-1	.	TRBV5-4	CASRPQERSEQFF	TGTGCCAGCAGGCCCCAGGAGCGGAGTGAGCAGTTCTTC
few	TRBJ1-4	TRBD1	TRBV7-9	CASSGQGTNEKLFF	TGTGCCAGCAGCGGACAGGGGACTAATGAAAAACTGTTTTTT
.	TRBJ1-4	TRBD1	TRBV27	CASSYRGREFEKLFF	TGTGCCAGCAGTTACAGGGGGCGTGAGTTCGAAAAACTGTTTTTT
.	TRBJ1-2	TRBD1	TRBV11-2	CASSLKGQGNAGYTF	TGTGCCAGCAGCTTAAAAGGACAGGGCAACGCCGGCTACACCTTC
.	TRBJ2-1	.	TRBV4-1	CASSPYGANSYNEQFF	TGCGCCAGCAGCCCTTATGGGGCCAACTCCTACAATGAGCAGTTCTTC
.	TRBJ1-2	TRBD1	TRBV12-3/TRBV12-4	CASSFLDRGLSGYTF	TGTGCCAGCAGTTTTTTGGACAGGGGGCTTTCTGGCTACACCTTC
few	TRBJ2-1	TRBD2	TRBV7-9	CASSPGTSAYNEQFF	TGTGCCAGCAGCCCCGGAACTAGCGCCTACAATGAGCAGTTCTTC
.	TRBJ2-2	.	TRBV30	CAWSKVYGELFF	TGTGCCTGGAGTAAGGTCTACGGGGAGCTGTTTTTT
.	TRBJ2-3	.	TRBV6-6	CASSMRYTQYF	TGTGCCAGCAGTATGAGGTATACGCAGTATTTT
.	TRBJ2-1	TRBD2	TRBV7-9	CASSLTLLLAGGYNEQFF	TGTGCCAGCAGCTTAACCCTGCTACTAGCGGGGGGATACAATGAGCAGTTCTTC
.	TRBJ2-7	.	TRBV11-2	CASSLDHHQTSYEQYF	TGTGCCAGCAGCTTAGACCATCACCAGACCTCCTACGAGCAGTACTTC
few	TRBJ2-1	TRBD1	TRBV7-2	CASTSSGQGGNEQFF	TGTGCCAGCACTTCCTCCGGACAGGGAGGCAACGAGCAGTTCTTC
.	TRBJ1-2	TRBD1	TRBV6-5	CASSYSRQGSYYGYTF	TGTGCCAGCAGTTACTCGAGACAGGGGAGCTACTATGGCTACACCTTC
.	TRBJ2-5	TRBD1	TRBV5-6	CASSFSDRGETQYF	TGTGCCAGCAGTTTCTCGGACAGGGGGGAGACCCAGTACTTC
few	TRBJ2-1	TRBD2	TRBV19	CASSEDSGRPSYNEQFF	TGTGCCAGTAGTGAGGATAGCGGGAGACCCTCCTACAATGAGCAGTTCTTC
.	TRBJ1-1	.	TRBV7-9	CASSFAAEAFF	TGTGCCAGCAGCTTTGCTGCTGAAGCTTTCTTT
few	TRBJ2-1	.	TRBV20-1	CSARYNEQFF	TGCAGTGCTAGGTACAATGAGCAGTTCTTC
.	TRBJ2-7	.	TRBV6-6	CASSPSGGVRLYEQYF	TGTGCCAGCAGTCCCTCTGGGGGTGTGCGCCTCTACGAGCAGTACTTC
.	TRBJ2-7	.	TRBV20-1	CSARRGRASYEQYF	TGCAGTGCTAGGAGGGGACGGGCGTCCTACGAGCAGTACTTC